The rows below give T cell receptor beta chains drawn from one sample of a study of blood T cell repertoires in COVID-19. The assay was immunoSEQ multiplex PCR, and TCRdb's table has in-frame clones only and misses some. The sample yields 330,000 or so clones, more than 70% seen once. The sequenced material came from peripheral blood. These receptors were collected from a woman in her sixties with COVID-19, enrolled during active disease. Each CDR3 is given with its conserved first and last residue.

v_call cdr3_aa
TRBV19 CASSMTGVSGNTIYF
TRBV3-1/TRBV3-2 CASSSRLNTEAFF
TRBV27 CASSVTGAGNGYTF
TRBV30 CARGGQGRRTQYF
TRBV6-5 CASSYSQTGGGDEQYF
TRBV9 CASSATGISTDTQYF
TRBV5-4 CASSLESVNSPLHF
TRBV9 CASTVGLAGQETQYF
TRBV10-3 CAISQGGPTANYGYTF
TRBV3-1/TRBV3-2 CASSRSRQGNSPLHF
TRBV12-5 CASGLGASDTGELFF
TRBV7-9 CASSLDRAQETQYF
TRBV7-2 CASSLQWDRVYGYTF
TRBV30 CAWRLAGAETQYF
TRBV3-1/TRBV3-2 CASSQDGSGGITQYF
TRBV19 CASSPRTGALNYEQYF